This T cell receptor beta chain is drawn from a study of early T cells in non-severe SARS-CoV-2 infection (dated by TCRdb to the early 2020s). Study-level background: Because TCR sequencing was done on bulk RNA from unsorted whole blood, the alpha and beta chains could not be paired. Broad study findings and their caveats: VDJdb matching was skewed toward anti-spike CD8 responses and likely underestimated virus-specific expansions, missing private and CD4 specificities.

Set within a cohort of healthcare workers in London, UK, this nested case-control study involved weekly PCR testing of nasopharyngeal swabs along with blood sampling. Healthcare workers were recruited during the week of the UK lockdown, between 23 and 31 March 2020, and followed weekly for up to 16 weeks. This clonotype was recorded a few times. Its cognate antigen has yet to be identified. Base quality data are lacking; no much larger clone is found one base away. Including the terminal cysteine and phenylalanine, the CDR3 comprises 14 residues. The kept DNA is CDR3 alone, 42 bases in frame from the first base. The germline V gene yields SGHRS for CDR1 and YFSETQ for CDR2. Trimming accounts for 0 bases at V and 3 bases at J, while the number of junction bases matched to no gene is 3. Library generation was performed with 5' RACE. The sequencer was a NextSeq 500. To correct for sequencing error and PCR bias, the TCR library protocol tagged individual cDNA molecules with unique molecular identifiers. Sequencing covered both TCR alpha and beta chains, and within each sample the abundances of alpha and beta sequences were tightly co-correlated. Processing in the source paper ran as follows. Decombinator V4 was used to annotate TCR sequences for V gene, J gene and CDR3. Expanded TCRs were defined as changing significantly between any two time points under a Poisson model with p below 0.0001. Abundances of TCRs were expressed as counts per million after normalisation to the total number of TCRs sequenced in each sample. MAIT TCRs were defined by TRAV1-2 paired with TRAJ12, TRAJ20 or TRAJ33, and iNKT TCRs by TRAV10 paired with TRAJ18. VDJdb, accessed 1 November 2021, was searched for CMV, EBV and SARS-CoV-2 annotated TCRs, excluding TCRs annotated for multiple antigens. The public sequencing data were trimmed at Q25 with fastp and processed into clonotypes with MiXCR by TCRdb, which kept only in-frame beta chains. Here each entry gathers all rows of one CDR3 protein and keeps the most common genes and DNA. The V and J calls were determined by TCRdb, not by the authors. The sample table lists roughly 120,000 distinct CDR3 sequences, more than 13% of them with a count of one. Of the sample, around a fifth is held by the ten largest clones.

The rearrangement joined TRBV5-1 to TRBJ2-7, with TRBD2 matching 7 junction bases. The clonotype comes from an adult who was a healthcare worker with PCR-confirmed SARS-CoV-2 infection or an uninfected control (not recorded which). Source material: whole blood. The nucleotides read TGCGCCAGCAGCTTGGCAGCGGGAAGCTACGAGCAGTACTTC. Translation gives CASSLAAGSYEQYF. The variable domain in full, with residues beyond the CDR3 obtained from the reference TRBV5-1 and TRBJ2-7 genes, is KAGVTQTPRYLIKTRGQQVTLSCSPISGHRSVSWYQQTPGQGLQFLFEYFSETQRNKGNFPGRFSGRQFSNSRSEMNVSTLELGDSALYLCASSLAAGSYEQYFGPGTRLTVT.